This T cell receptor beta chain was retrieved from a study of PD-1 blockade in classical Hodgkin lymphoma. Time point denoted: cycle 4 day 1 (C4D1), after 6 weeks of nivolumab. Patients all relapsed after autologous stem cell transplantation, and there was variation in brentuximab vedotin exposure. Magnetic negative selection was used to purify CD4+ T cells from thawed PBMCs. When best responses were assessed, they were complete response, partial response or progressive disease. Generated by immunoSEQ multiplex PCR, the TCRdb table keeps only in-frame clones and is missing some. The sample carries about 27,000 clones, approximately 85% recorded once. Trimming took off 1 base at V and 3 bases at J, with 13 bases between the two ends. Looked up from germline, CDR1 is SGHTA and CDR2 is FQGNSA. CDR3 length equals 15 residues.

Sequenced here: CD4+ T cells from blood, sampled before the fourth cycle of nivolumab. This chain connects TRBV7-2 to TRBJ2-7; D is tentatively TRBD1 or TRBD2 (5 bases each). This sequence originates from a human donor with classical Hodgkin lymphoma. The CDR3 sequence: CASSLGDGGLYEQYF. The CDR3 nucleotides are TGTGCCAGCAGCTTAGGGGACGGAGGTCTCTACGAGCAGTACTTC.